Below are 32 T cell receptor beta chains sequenced from a single sample in a study of blood T cell repertoires in COVID-19. Assay: immunoSEQ multiplex PCR; the TCRdb copy retains only in-frame clones and omits some. Of some 220,000 clones in the sample, around 82% were seen once. The sequenced material came from peripheral blood. These receptor sequences come from a human donor in a cohort sampled during active COVID-19.

The CDR3 nucleotides are TGCGCCAGCAGCTTACGACCTACGACAGGGAACACTGAAGCTTTCTTT. It translates to CASSLRPTTGNTEAFF. V and J are TRBV5-1 and TRBJ1-1; possible D gene TRBD1, 6 bases. This CDR3 comprises 16 residues. V gave up 2 bases and J gave up 1 base, with 15 bases separating them. Germline-derived CDR1 and CDR2 are SGHRS and YFSETQ.

The V call is TRBV11-2, the J call TRBJ1-2; 7 bases line up with TRBD1. Germline V CDR1 and CDR2: SGHAT, FQNNGV. The J segment lost 4 bases and the V segment lost 5 bases, leaving 13 bases of the junction unmatched. This CDR3 region has 16 residues. DNA for the CDR3: TGTGCCAGCAGCCCAACCACCGGGACAGACCCCTATGGCTACACCTTC. This gives the protein CASSPTTGTDPYGYTF.

The rearrangement joins TRBV13 to TRBJ2-6; 11 bases are a match to TRBD1. Trimming took 5 bases from V and 0 from J; bases not matched to a gene: 6. This CDR3 is built from 18 residues. Germline CDR1 and CDR2: PRHDT and FYEKMQ (reference sequence). Here the CDR3 reads CASSDGTGGVSGANVLTF. In DNA, the CDR3 is TGTGCCAGCAGCGACGGGACAGGGGGAGTCTCTGGGGCCAACGTCCTGACTTTC.

This clone appeared a single time. This chain connects TRBV5-1 to TRBJ2-3; D is unclear. This CDR3 is 15 amino acids long. V was pared by 4 bases and J by 3 bases, with 15 bases between. Germline loops: CDR1 SGHRS, CDR2 YFSETQ. CDR3 sequence: CASSVRGYLTDTQYF. The DNA of the CDR3 is TGCGCCAGCAGCGTCAGAGGTTATCTGACAGATACGCAGTATTTT.

Concerning this clone itself: This CDR3 is also generated by other DNA sequences in the sample. V gene TRBV4-3 combines with J gene TRBJ1-6, with D possibly TRBD1 on 5 matching bases. From germline, CDR1 is LGHNA and CDR2 YSLEER. The V end lost 1 base, the J end lost 0 bases, and 10 bases lay between the germline ends. This CDR3 spans 17 amino acids. This chain's CDR3 is CASSQGRQSSYNSPLHF. In nucleotides, the CDR3 is TGCGCCAGCAGCCAAGGACGACAGAGCTCCTATAATTCACCCCTCCACTTT.

This clone has more than one count but fewer than ten. The rearrangement links TRBV10-1 to TRBJ2-7; tentative D call: TRBD2 (6 bases). Trimming shortened V by 6 bases and J by 2 bases, and 14 bases separated the two germline ends. This CDR3 spans 14 amino acids. Germline V gives CDR1 WNHNN, CDR2 SYGVQD (reference sequence). CDR3: CASSTGTGAYEQYF. The CDR3 coding sequence is TGCGCCAGCAGCACCGGGACTGGAGCCTACGAGCAGTACTTC.

The chain links TRBV7-9 to TRBJ1-2; TRBD1 might be the D (5 bases). Germline V gives CDR1 SEHNR, CDR2 FQNEAQ (reference sequence). V was clipped by 5 bases and J by 0 bases, with 16 bases between them. This CDR3 contains 16 residues. CDR3 coding DNA: TGTGCCAGCAGCCCATCGACAGAAAAAGCTAACTATGGCTACACCTTC. Its translation: CASSPSTEKANYGYTF. The whole variable domain, remainder taken from reference TRBV7-9 and TRBJ1-2, is DTGVSQNPRHKITKRGQNVTFRCDPISEHNRLYWYRQTLGQGPEFLTYFQNEAQLEKSRLLSDRFSAERPKGSFSTLEIQRTEQGDSAMYLCASSPSTEKANYGYTFGSGTRLTVV.

This chain links TRBV11-2 with TRBJ2-1; 16 bases are a match to TRBD2. The CDR3 runs 19 residues. The V gene's germline CDR1 is SGHAT and CDR2 FQNNGV. Trimming removed 0 bases from V and 4 bases from J; junction bases left unmatched: 6. CDR3 sequence: CASSLDRGTSGRVYNEQFF. Here the CDR3 DNA reads TGTGCCAGCAGCTTAGATCGCGGGACTAGCGGGAGGGTTTACAATGAGCAGTTCTTC.

The chain joins TRBV7-8 to TRBJ2-7; D not resolved. The CDR3 covers 12 residues. V was pared by 0 bases and J by 2 bases, with 2 bases between. Germline CDR1 and CDR2: SGHVS and FQNEAQ. CDR3 sequence reads: CASSLATYEQYF. The CDR3 DNA follows: TGTGCCAGCAGCTTAGCCACCTACGAGCAGTACTTC.

As to this clone: At one end the junction does not follow the germline gene, possibly because of a read error. The chain joins TRBV27 to TRBJ1-5; D might be TRBD1 (6 bases). The CDR3 consists of 14 residues. The germline gives CDR1 MNHEY, CDR2 SMNVEV (reference sequence). The CDR3 loop reads CTSSFSDRNQPQHF. CDR3 coding DNA: TGTACCAGCAGTTTTTCGGACAGAAATCAGCCCCAGCATTTT.

V gene TRBV7-8 combines with J gene TRBJ2-3, with D tentatively TRBD1 (7 bases). This CDR3 has 17 amino acids. The ends were cut back, 3 bases at V and 0 bases at J, with 16 bases in the middle. CDR1 SGHVS and CDR2 FQNEAQ come from the germline V gene. CDR3 residues: CASSFQGGWGSTDTQYF. The CDR3 nucleotides are TGTGCCAGCAGCTTCCAGGGGGGCTGGGGGAGCACAGATACGCAGTATTTT. The full variable domain, its missing parts supplied by reference TRBV7-8 and TRBJ2-3, is GAGVSQSPRYKVAKRGQDVALRCDPISGHVSLFWYQQALGQGPEFLTYFQNEAQLDKSGLPSDRFFAERPEGSVSTLKIQRTQQEDSAVYLCASSFQGGWGSTDTQYFGPGTRLTVL.

V and J are TRBV27 and TRBJ2-7; 14 bases are shared with TRBD2. CDR3 length: 16 amino acids. V was pared by 10 bases and J by 3 bases, with 11 bases of the junction left unmatched. CDR1 is MNHEY, CDR2 SMNVEV, per germline (reference sequence). CDR3 sequence reads: CATTGLAGVDRYEQYF. The CDR3 bases are TGTGCCACCACGGGACTAGCGGGAGTCGATCGCTACGAGCAGTACTTC.

CDR3 sequence: CASSTTGSRNSNQPQHF. Here the CDR3 DNA reads TGTGCCAGTAGTACGACAGGGAGCAGAAATAGCAATCAGCCCCAGCATTTT. The V call is TRBV19, the J call TRBJ1-5; 7 nucleotides align to TRBD1. Germline CDR1 LNHDA, CDR2 SQIVND (reference sequence). V lost 4 bases to trimming and J lost 0 bases; unmatched junction nucleotides: 9. This CDR3 is built from 17 residues.

The J gene is TRBJ1-2, the V gene TRBV6-5; 7 bases are shared with TRBD1. The CDR3 contains 13 residues. The V segment lost 4 bases and the J segment 5 bases; nucleotides outside the gene matches: 4. The V gene's germline CDR1 is MNHEY and CDR2 SVGAGI. The CDR3 DNA reads TGTGCCAGCAGTTCGGGACAGTCATATGGCTACACCTTC. It is translated as CASSSGQSYGYTF.

This clone was observed a few times. This chain links TRBV6-5 with TRBJ1-1; 9 bases align to TRBD1. Trimming at V came to 6 bases and at J to 5 bases, leaving 7 bases not matched to a gene. Germline CDR1 MNHEY, CDR2 SVGAGI. The CDR3 runs to 14 residues. The CDR3: CASRPDRGMTEAFF. CDR3 coding DNA: TGTGCCAGCAGACCCGACAGGGGGATGACTGAAGCTTTCTTT.

The J gene is TRBJ1-6, the V gene TRBV9; weak D call: TRBD1 (6 bases). This CDR3 comprises 15 residues. Trimming took off 4 bases at V and 7 bases at J, with 15 bases between the two ends. Germline loops: CDR1 SGDLS, CDR2 YYNGEE. For the CDR3, the DNA is TGTGCCAGCAGCCCCCACCGGGACACCAATTCACCCCTCCACTTT. This codes for CASSPHRDTNSPLHF.

The chain has TRBV5-1 and TRBJ2-1, with 12 bases lining up with TRBD1. The CDR3 length is 14 residues. J lost 10 bases, V lost 4 bases, and 6 bases had no gene match. Germline V CDR1 and CDR2: SGHRS, YFSETQ. The CDR3: CASSQGQGAREQFF. The DNA for the CDR3 is TGCGCCAGCAGCCAGGGACAGGGGGCCAGAGAGCAGTTCTTC.

This chain uses TRBV24-1 with TRBJ1-4; D is perhaps TRBD1 (6 bases). With 5 bases removed from V and 8 bases from J, the gap between germline ends came to 20 bases. The CDR3 is 16 amino acids. Germline values: CDR1 KGHDR, CDR2 SFDVKD. The CDR3 DNA reads TGTGCCACCAGTGGAGGTGTGGGGGCTTGGAGCGAAAAACTGTTTTTT. This gives the protein CATSGGVGAWSEKLFF.

This chain's CDR3 is CASSLTLTGGSGNTIYF. For the CDR3, the DNA is TGTGCCAGCAGCTTGACCCTGACAGGGGGCTCTGGAAACACCATATATTTT. V is TRBV5-6 and J is TRBJ1-3; 9 bases line up with TRBD1. This CDR3 spans 17 amino acids. V was clipped by 1 base and J by 0 bases; unmatched bases: 5. Germline V gives CDR1 SGHDT, CDR2 YYEEEE.

The CDR3 DNA reads as TGTGCCAGCAATCTTGGGGTCCCGGACAGGGGGACGTACGAGCAGTACTTC. Its translation: CASNLGVPDRGTYEQYF. The chain has TRBV5-6 and TRBJ2-7; 10 bases agree with TRBD1. Per the germline V gene, CDR1 is SGHDT and CDR2 is YYEEEE. Trimming at V came to 6 bases and at J to 4 bases, leaving 16 bases not matched to a gene. The CDR3 runs to 17 residues.

This clone was seen a few times. The chain uses TRBV7-6 and TRBJ1-2; 9 bases map to TRBD1. In germline, CDR1 is SGHVS, CDR2 FNYEAQ. The CDR3 length is 15 residues. The V and J ends lost 5 bases and 7 bases, in that order; junction bases with no gene match: 11. The CDR3 sequence is CASSGGTGTVSGYTF. CDR3 coding DNA: TGTGCCAGCAGCGGGGGGACAGGGACTGTATCTGGCTACACCTTC. Filled out from reference TRBV7-6 and TRBJ1-2, the complete variable domain reads GAGVSQSPRYKVTKRGQDVALRCDPISGHVSLYWYRQALGQGPEFLTYFNYEAQQDKSGLPNDRFSAERPEGSISTLTIQRTEQRDSAMYRCASSGGTGTVSGYTFGSGTRLTVV.

This clone was found a few times. V is TRBV7-2 and J is TRBJ1-5; D is uncertain. CDR3 size: 14 residues. V was cut by 2 bases and J by 7 bases, with 12 bases left in between. Germline CDR1 SGHTA, CDR2 FQGNSA. The DNA of the CDR3 is TGTGCCAGCAGCTTATCGTTGGAGGTACAGCCCCAGCATTTT. Its protein product is CASSLSLEVQPQHF. The complete variable domain, with remaining parts taken from reference TRBV7-2 and TRBJ1-5, reads GAGVSQSPSNKVTEKGKDVELRCDPISGHTALYWYRQSLGQGLEFLIYFQGNSAPDKSGLPSDRFSAERTGGSVSTLTIQRTQQEDSAVYLCASSLSLEVQPQHFGDGTRLSIL.

This clone appeared a few times. V usage is TRBV9 and J usage is TRBJ2-3, with D tentatively TRBD2 (5 bases). Trimming shortened V by 3 bases and J by 1 base, and 15 bases separated the two germline ends. The CDR3 extends over 16 amino acids. CDR1 and CDR2 (germline): SGDLS, YYNGEE. CDR3 region: CASSAELLRGTDTQYF. In nucleotides, the CDR3 is TGTGCCAGCAGCGCCGAGCTCCTGAGGGGCACAGATACGCAGTATTTT. Variable domain in full (rest from reference TRBV9 and TRBJ2-3): DSGVTQTPKHLITATGQRVTLRCSPRSGDLSVYWYQQSLDQGLQFLIQYYNGEERAKGNILERFSAQQFPDLHSELNLSSLELGDSALYFCASSAELLRGTDTQYFGPGTRLTVL.

The chain joins TRBV11-3 to TRBJ2-1; maybe TRBD1 (5 bases). V was pared by 5 bases and J by 3 bases, with 17 bases between. Germline V gene sequence: CDR1 SGHNT, CDR2 YENEEA. The length of the CDR3 is 16 residues. The CDR3 sequence: CASSLGVLTDYNEQFF. The CDR3 nucleotides are TGTGCCAGCAGCCTCGGAGTTCTGACAGACTACAATGAGCAGTTCTTC.

V is TRBV30 and J is TRBJ1-4, with D perhaps matching TRBD1 (6 bases). The CDR3 contains 13 residues. CDR1 and CDR2 (germline): GTSNPN, SVGIG (reference sequence). V was clipped by 8 bases and J by 6 bases, with 16 bases between them. The CDR3 DNA sequence: TGTGCCGGAAACAGGGCACAAGATGAAAAACTGTTTTTT. Translating gives CAGNRAQDEKLFF.

The genes are TRBV7-2 and TRBJ2-7; tentative D call: TRBD2 (6 bases). The CDR3 length is 14 residues. The germline gives CDR1 SGHTA, CDR2 FQGNSA. V was trimmed by 3 bases and J by 0 bases, leaving 9 bases between them. CDR3 region: CASSLGTDSYEQYF. The DNA of the CDR3 is TGTGCCAGCAGCTTGGGGACTGACTCCTACGAGCAGTACTTC.

This rearrangement joins TRBV6-1 to TRBJ1-2; perhaps TRBD1 as D (5 bases). Germline-derived CDR1 and CDR2 are MNHNS and SASEGT. The CDR3 covers 15 residues. The germline V and J ends were trimmed by 3 bases and 4 bases, with 15 bases remaining between them. The CDR3 loop is CASSDGTWQAYGYTF. CDR3 coding DNA: TGTGCCAGCAGTGACGGGACTTGGCAGGCCTATGGCTACACCTTC.

V usage is TRBV7-9 and J usage is TRBJ1-1; unclear D gene. Germline V gene sequence: CDR1 SEHNR, CDR2 FQNEAQ (reference sequence). The CDR3 extends over 14 amino acids. V was pared by 2 bases and J by 1 base, with 8 bases between. The CDR3 DNA sequence: TGTGCCAGCAGCTTATTAGTTGAGAACACTGAAGCTTTCTTT. It codes for CASSLLVENTEAFF.

This chain uses TRBV7-2 with TRBJ1-6; the D is unclear. CDR3 size: 12 residues. Germline V gives CDR1 SGHTA, CDR2 FQGNSA. V was clipped by 5 bases and J by 4 bases, with 3 bases between them. The CDR3 DNA reads TGTGCCAGCAGCCCATATAATTCACCCCTCCACTTT. Translating it yields CASSPYNSPLHF.

V usage is TRBV4-2 and J usage is TRBJ2-3; maybe TRBD2 (7 bases). The CDR3 loop spans 15 amino acids. In germline, CDR1 is LGHNA, CDR2 YNFKEQ. Trimming stripped 3 bases from V and 0 bases from J, with 10 bases between. CDR3 sequence reads: CASSQGGRSTDTQYF. CDR3 in DNA: TGTGCCAGCAGCCAGGGGGGGCGGAGCACAGATACGCAGTATTTT.

Notes on this clone: This CDR3 is missing its conserved last phenylalanine or tryptophan, likely due to a read error. The limits of the CDR3 on the DNA are not certain, so only TCRdb's listed CDR3 is given. The V and J genes are TRBV27 and TRBJ1-2; TRBD1, as called in the table, went unchecked against the DNA. The CDR3 length is 10 residues, termini included. Germline CDR1 is MNHEY and CDR2 is SMNVEV (reference sequence). This chain's CDR3 is CASRLGTGAT.

This chain links TRBV7-9 with TRBJ1-4; D uncertain. Per germline, CDR1 SEHNR and CDR2 FQNEAQ (reference sequence). The germline V and J ends were trimmed by 5 bases and 4 bases, with 14 bases remaining between them. This CDR3 is 15 amino acids long. The CDR3 coding sequence is TGTGCCAGCAGCCCTCGGAGGGCAGATAATGAAAAACTGTTTTTT. The encoded protein is CASSPRRADNEKLFF.